This entry is about one T cell receptor (beta chain). Its antigen is not identified. This sample is drawn from a study of shared clonotypes between healthy human individuals. General study findings and limits: The sole specimen, blood, was sampled, and tissue repertoires likely differ. Across subsets, estimated richness was generally greater for naive than for memory populations.

Every subset had its genomic DNA shared out evenly among several immunoSEQ plates. Original analysis: ImmunoSEQ junction-only sequences lacked quality scores, so their filtering differed. Produced via immunoSEQ multiplex PCR; TCRdb's table is partial and in-frame only. V and J calls and clone size are copied from that table; D and trimming were computed from the DNA. The table shows about 1 million clones, with around 76% occurring only once. Germline CDR1 MGHRA, CDR2 YSYEKL. Trimming pared 0 bases from V and 2 bases from J, leaving 13 bases between. The CDR3 has 17 amino acids. This sequence was found in a man in his late teens or twenties in good health. Sequencing was done on a sample of memory CD4+ T cells sorted from blood. Stated subset: CD45RA-negative fraction. This chain uses TRBV4-1 with TRBJ2-2, with a tentative D call TRBD1 (5 bases). CDR3 loop: CASSQDSLRGNTGELFF. CDR3 coding DNA: TGCGCCAGCAGCCAAGATTCCCTAAGGGGAAACACCGGGGAGCTGTTTTTT.